The present TCR beta chain was sequenced within a study of Graves' ophthalmopathy and Graves' hyperthyroidism. General study results and limits: The majority of expanded thyroid clonotypes above 0.001 frequency also occurred in blood.

The V end was cut by 5 bases, the J end by 4 bases, with 11 bases between. CDR1 SGHTA and CDR2 FQGTGA come from the germline V gene. This CDR3 spans 13 amino acids. Details on this clonotype: Antigen unknown.

Each hyperthyroidism patient was newly diagnosed, with under 2 months' duration, and aged 18 to 65. RNA transcripts were the template, and TCR beta CDR3 regions were amplified from them. Scientists carried out first-round RT-PCR using HTBI primers and then a second-round multiplex PCR. Via MiXCR, TCRdb re-called the multiplex PCR reads, giving one row per CDR3 protein. The sample lists roughly 1.1 million distinct CDR3 sequences; less than 45% were seen once. The genes are TRBV7-3 and TRBJ2-5, with D hard to call. This sequence originates from an adult man with Graves' hyperthyroidism. The material sequenced was peripheral blood or thyroid tissue (not recorded which). CDR3 in DNA: TGTGCCAGCAGCCGAGATCGGAGAGAGACCCAGTACTTC. Residues: CASSRDRRETQYF.